Listed below are T cell receptor beta chains from one sample, sequenced in a study of blood T cells in healthy people across ages. MiXCR, applied by TCRdb to the 5' RACE reads, yields one record per CDR3 protein. The profile covers about 1.6 million distinct CDR3 sequences, with around 35% appearing a single time and approximately 10% taken by the ten largest. The source material was blood. The source is a woman aged 25-40 years in good health. Each CDR3 is given with its conserved first and last residue. A D gene is named only where the DNA matches it firmly. Only part of the rows carry a size: once, few, many, or a class if the clone is expanded.

TRBV9	.	.	TRBJ2-5	TGTGCCAGCAGCGCTCTGAGGGAAGAGACCCAGTACTTC	CASSALREETQYF
TRBV20-1	.	.	TRBJ2-3	TGCAGTGCTAGTCGGGTCAATGTCGGAGATACGCAGTATTTT	CSASRVNVGDTQYF
TRBV11-1	few	TRBD2	TRBJ2-1	TGTGCCAGCAGCTTAGTTAGCGGGTACTACAATGAGCAGTTCTTC	CASSLVSGYYNEQFF
TRBV6-2/TRBV6-3	few	.	TRBJ2-5	TGTGCCAGCAGTTACCGAGACATATCAAGGGGAGAGACCCAGTACTTC	CASSYRDISRGETQYF
TRBV27	.	TRBD2	TRBJ2-3	TGTGCCAGCAGTTTAGTAGCGGGGGATAGCACAGATACGCAGTATTTT	CASSLVAGDSTDTQYF
TRBV13	.	.	TRBJ2-3	TGTGCAAGCAGCTTAGCCCCCAATGCCCTTCATCCAGATACGCAGTATTTT	CASSLAPNALHPDTQYF
TRBV5-6	.	.	TRBJ2-5	TGTGCCAGCAGCTCCACTCTAATGGCAGCGGCGACCCAGTACTTC	CASSSTLMAAATQYF
TRBV20-1	.	TRBD1	TRBJ1-1	TGCAGTGCTAGAGACCAAGGACAGGGAAATTGGAGGGACACTGAAGCTTTCTTT	CSARDQGQGNWRDTEAFF
TRBV20-1	.	.	TRBJ1-1	TGCAGTGCTAGAGCTCCTCAGGGAGGAGGGGATGGGGCTGCTTTCTTT	CSARAPQGGGDGAAFF
TRBV5-6	.	.	TRBJ2-1	TGTGCCAGCAGGCTAGGATCCTCAATCAATGAGCAGTTCTTC	CASRLGSSINEQFF
TRBV29-1	.	.	TRBJ1-1	TGCAGCGTCGGGACTGTAGCGGGGGCTTTCTTT	CSVGTVAGAFF
TRBV3-1	few	TRBD2	TRBJ2-5	TGTGCCAGCAGCTTGACGGGACTAGCGGGAGGGCCGTACCAAGAGACCCAGTACTTC	CASSLTGLAGGPYQETQYF
TRBV6-1	.	.	TRBJ2-3	TGTGCCAGCAGAGCCGTTCGGGGGGCCTTCACAGATACGCGGTATTTT	CASRAVRGAFTDTRYF
TRBV12-3/TRBV12-4	.	.	TRBJ2-7	TGTGCCAGCAGTCTCAGGGGGAGGGGAGGCTACGAGCAGTACTTC	CASSLRGRGGYEQYF
TRBV10-3	few	.	TRBJ2-6	TGTGCCATCAGTTCAGGGGCTCCTGGGGCCAACGTCCTGACTTTC	CAISSGAPGANVLTF
TRBV4-1	few	.	TRBJ2-7	TGCGCCAGCAGCCAAGATAGGGGGGACTTTTACGAGCAGTACTTC	CASSQDRGDFYEQYF
TRBV6-5	once	.	TRBJ2-3	TGTGCCAGCAGTTATAGAGGGCTTCCCTCCACAGATACGCAGTATTTT	CASSYRGLPSTDTQYF
TRBV6-6	.	.	TRBJ2-1	TGTGCCAGCAGTTACTCGAGGGACTTCCCCTACAATGAGCAGTTCTTC	CASSYSRDFPYNEQFF
TRBV27	few	TRBD2	TRBJ2-3	TGTGCCAGCAGCCGGGCCCCAGCGGGAGTGGTCACAGATACGCAGTATTTT	CASSRAPAGVVTDTQYF
TRBV7-9	few	.	TRBJ1-6	TGTGCCAGCAGCAATGACCGACAGTATAATTCACCCCTCCACTTT	CASSNDRQYNSPLHF
TRBV30	.	.	TRBJ1-5	TGTGCCTGGAGTGTACAAACAGGCTTTCGTCAGCCCCAGCATTTT	CAWSVQTGFRQPQHF
TRBV4-1	few	TRBD2	TRBJ2-1	TGCGCCAGCAGACTTGGACTAGCGAGCTCCTACAATGAGCAGTTCTTC	CASRLGLASSYNEQFF
TRBV5-1	few	TRBD2	TRBJ2-3	TGCGCCAGCAGATTCGCGGGGGGTCCCACAGATACGCAGTATTTT	CASRFAGGPTDTQYF
TRBV5-5	.	.	TRBJ1-2	TGTGCCAGCAGCTCATGGACACAATTAGATCAGGGCTACACCTTC	CASSSWTQLDQGYTF